This T cell receptor (beta chain) is from a study of cytomegalovirus exposure and HLA in healthy donors. Clones were sequenced by immunoSEQ multiplex PCR, and TCRdb holds only the in-frame ones, with some missing. The sample contains 130,000 to 150,000 clones, 70% to 90% of which appear only once. V trimming: 2 bases; J trimming: 7 bases; junction bases outside the gene matches: 9. The CDR3 runs to 16 residues. Per germline, CDR1 LGHNA and CDR2 YNFKEQ. Sequencing input: PBMCs. The source of this sequence is a man aged 18 to 29 in good health and CMV-seronegative. This chain uses TRBV4-2 with TRBJ1-4; 8 bases are a match to TRBD1. The CDR3 DNA sequence: TGTGCCAGCAGCCAAAGCATTGGACAGGGAGGTGAAAAACTGTTTTTT. It yields the protein CASSQSIGQGGEKLFF.